Listed below are T cell receptor beta chains from one sample, sequenced in a study of cytomegalovirus exposure and HLA in healthy donors. The repertoire was sequenced with immunoSEQ multiplex PCR; TCRdb's copy has only in-frame clones and lacks some. The sample contains approximately 60,000 clones, approximately 90% of which appear only once. Source material: PBMCs. The receptor set was obtained from a woman aged 18-29 years in good health and CMV-seronegative. The CDR3 runs from the conserved cysteine through the conserved F or W. The order of the fields is J gene, D gene, V gene, clone size, CDR3 length, CDR3 DNA, CDR3 protein. The D gene is left open where the match is weak. Part of the rows lack a size; the others show once, few, many or a class for expanded clones.

>TRBJ2-7|NA|TRBV4-1|NA|14
TGCGCCAGCAGCCAAGATCAGGTCGGCTACGAGCAGTACTTC
CASSQDQVGYEQYF
>TRBJ2-5|TRBD2|TRBV28|NA|17
TGTGCCAGCAGTTTTACATCTCAGCGCGGGAGAGGGGAGACCCAGTACTTC
CASSFTSQRGRGETQYF
>TRBJ1-5|NA|TRBV6-1|NA|15
TGTGCCAGCAGTACAGAGGGACAAGTACATCAGCCCCAGCATTTT
CASSTEGQVHQPQHF
>TRBJ1-4|TRBD1|TRBV7-9|NA|14
TGTGCCAGCAGCCCGGACAGGGGGAATGAAAAACTGTTTTTT
CASSPDRGNEKLFF
>TRBJ1-6|NA|TRBV6-5|NA|16
TGTGCCAGCAGTTACCGGGCCGGGGGATCGAATTCACCCCTCCACTTT
CASSYRAGGSNSPLHF
>TRBJ2-2|TRBD1|TRBV11-2|NA|15
TGTGCCAGCAGCGGTCGACAGGGTATAGGCGGGGAGCTGTTTTTT
CASSGRQGIGGELFF
>TRBJ2-1|TRBD2|TRBV30|NA|12
TGTGCCTGCCGAGGGGGACGGGGGGGCCTGGTCTTC
CACRGGRGGLVF
>TRBJ2-1|TRBD2|TRBV5-1|few|14
TGCGCCAGCAGCTTAAAGCGGGAAAACAATGAGCAGTTCTTC
CASSLKRENNEQFF
>TRBJ2-1|TRBD2|TRBV18|NA|17
TGTGCCAGCTCACTCACCCTGACTAGCGGGGGGAGGGATGAGCAGTTCTTC
CASSLTLTSGGRDEQFF
>TRBJ1-5|NA|TRBV19|once|14
TGTGCCAGTAGTGTCGACAGGAGCAATCAGCCCCAGCATTTT
CASSVDRSNQPQHF
>TRBJ1-1|NA|TRBV25-1|NA|16
TGTGCCAGCGGGACTTCCGGCGGAGGGTTTGTGGCTGAAGCTTTCTTT
CASGTSGGGFVAEAFF
>TRBJ2-5|NA|TRBV4-3|NA|13
TGCGCCAGCAGCCAAGAAAAGGGGGAGACCCAGTACTTC
CASSQEKGETQYF
>TRBJ1-1|NA|TRBV29-1|NA|17
TGCAGCGTTGTGTACCGGTTAGTCTTTCCGGGGAACACTGAAGCTTTCTTT
CSVVYRLVFPGNTEAFF
>TRBJ1-3|NA|TRBV28|NA|13
TGTGCCAGCAGTTTTTCACTCAGAAACACCATATATTTT
CASSFSLRNTIYF
>TRBJ2-7|NA|TRBV18|NA|14
TGTGCCAGCTCACGGGCCGGCGGCGGGTACGAGCAGTACTTC
CASSRAGGGYEQYF
>TRBJ2-1|TRBD2|TRBV27|NA|18
TGTGCCAGCAGTTTAGGTGTTTCCGGACTAGCGGGACTCGATGAGCAGTTCTTC
CASSLGVSGLAGLDEQFF
>TRBJ1-2|TRBD1|TRBV7-9|NA|14
TGTGCCAGCAGCTCGGGACAGGATTACTATGGCTACACCTTC
CASSSGQDYYGYTF
>TRBJ2-7|NA|TRBV6-6|NA|16
TGTGCCAGCAGTTTAGGCCCAGCGGGCCTCCCCTACGAGCAGTACTTC
CASSLGPAGLPYEQYF
>TRBJ2-7|TRBD1|TRBV5-1|NA|15
TGCGCCAGCAGCTGGGGGACAGGGGGCGTGTACGAGCAGTACTTC
CASSWGTGGVYEQYF
>TRBJ2-7|TRBD1|TRBV11-1|NA|16
TGTGCCAGCACCCACTATGGACAGGGGGGTGTCTACGAGCAGTACTTC
CASTHYGQGGVYEQYF
>TRBJ2-5|NA|TRBV4-3|NA|15
TGCGCCAGCAGCCAAGATGACGGCAGGGCAGAGACCCAGTACTTC
CASSQDDGRAETQYF
>TRBJ2-1|NA|TRBV6-5|NA|16
TGTGCCAGCAGTTACTCGAGCAGGGGTGGATACAATGAGCAGTTCTTC
CASSYSSRGGYNEQFF
>TRBJ2-2|NA|TRBV29-1|NA|15
TGCAGCGTTGAAGGGGCGGGGCCGAACACCGGGGAGCTGTTTTTT
CSVEGAGPNTGELFF
>TRBJ1-5|NA|TRBV5-3|few|14
TGTGCCAGATGTCCGTTCCACAGAAATCAGCCCCAGCATTTT
CARCPFHRNQPQHF
>TRBJ2-4|TRBD1|TRBV7-2|NA|14
TGTGCCAGCAGCTTTGGTCCAGGGGGAAACATTCAGTACTTC
CASSFGPGGNIQYF
>TRBJ1-1|NA|TRBV6-1|NA|14
TGTGCCAGCATTCCCCCATCAATCGAGAGTGAAGCTTTCTTT
CASIPPSIESEAFF
>TRBJ1-4|NA|TRBV2|NA|15
TGTGCCAGCACACGGGTCCTAGCAACTAATGAAAAACTGTTTTTT
CASTRVLATNEKLFF
>TRBJ1-2|TRBD1|TRBV7-2|NA|16
TGTGCCAGCAGCTTTCCGGGACAGAGAGCTAACTATGGCTACACCTTC
CASSFPGQRANYGYTF
>TRBJ2-6|NA|TRBV9|NA|15
TGTGCCAGCAGTCGACAGGTCTCTGGGGCCAACGTCCTGACTTTC
CASSRQVSGANVLTF
>TRBJ1-3|NA|TRBV11-2|NA|17
TGTGCCAGCAGCCCGAGTCGGGGGGACCCAACTGGAAACACCATATATTTT
CASSPSRGDPTGNTIYF
>TRBJ2-3|TRBD2|TRBV6-7|NA|19
TGTGCCAGCCTACCCTCACTAGCGGGAGGGCCCTCTGCCACAGATACGCAGTATTTT
CASLPSLAGGPSATDTQYF
>TRBJ1-2|NA|TRBV28|NA|14
TGTGCCAGCAGTTTTCTTCGACAGCGTACCGGTCACACCTTC
CASSFLRQRTGHTF
>TRBJ2-1|TRBD2|TRBV10-2|once|18
TGCGCCAGCAGTGAGTCGAAAGTAGAAGCGGGAGGCCACAATGAGCAGTTCTTC
CASSESKVEAGGHNEQFF
>TRBJ2-1|TRBD1|TRBV10-3|NA|14
TGTGCCACCTGGGGACAGGGGATATACAATGAGCAGTTCTTC
CATWGQGIYNEQFF
>TRBJ1-2|TRBD1|TRBV27|NA|14
TGTGCCAGCACCCCCGGCAGGGGGAACTATGGCTACACCTTC
CASTPGRGNYGYTF
>TRBJ1-1|NA|TRBV14|NA|13
TGTGCCAGCAGCTCTCCAGGGAACACTGAAGCTTTCTTT
CASSSPGNTEAFF
>TRBJ2-1|TRBD2|TRBV9|NA|22
TGTGCCAGCAGTCGCCGCGGGGGTTCGTCTCGGACTAGCGGGAGTTCTTACAATGAGCAGTTCTTC
CASSRRGGSSRTSGSSYNEQFF
>TRBJ2-7|TRBD1|TRBV4-1|NA|15
TGCGCCAGCAGCCAACCGGGACAGGGAGCCTACGAGCAGTACTTC
CASSQPGQGAYEQYF
>TRBJ2-2|TRBD2|TRBV5-4|NA|16
TGTGCCAGCAGCTTGGGGGGAGCGGGAAACACCGGGGAGCTGTTTTTT
CASSLGGAGNTGELFF
>TRBJ2-7|TRBD2|TRBV5-6|NA|14
TGTGCCAGCAGCCTCGGGACTAGTGCGTCCGAGCAGTACTTC
CASSLGTSASEQYF
>TRBJ1-5|NA|TRBV28|NA|15
TGTGCCAGCAGTTTCCCCGGGAGGGGCAATCAGCCCCAGCATTTT
CASSFPGRGNQPQHF
>TRBJ1-4|TRBD1|TRBV19|NA|18
TGTGCCAGTAGTATGCGGACAGGTCGGACGTCTGTGGATGAAAAACTGTTTTTT
CASSMRTGRTSVDEKLFF
>TRBJ2-1|TRBD2|TRBV7-2|few|15
TGTGCCAGCAGCGTGACTAGCGGGCGGTACAATGAGCAGTTCTTC
CASSVTSGRYNEQFF
>TRBJ1-4|NA|TRBV7-6|NA|16
TGTGCCAGCAGCTCCTCGGGGGAGGGCGGTAATGAAAAACTGTTTTTT
CASSSSGEGGNEKLFF
>TRBJ2-2|TRBD2|TRBV7-9|NA|15
TGTGCCAGCAGCGGGGGACTAGCGGGTACAGGGGAGCTGTTTTTT
CASSGGLAGTGELFF
>TRBJ1-1|NA|TRBV28|NA|14
TGTGCCAGCAGTTTCTCGGACTCAAACACTGAAGCTTTCTTT
CASSFSDSNTEAFF
>TRBJ2-1|TRBD2|TRBV6-4|NA|15
TGTGCCAGCAGCGAGCGGGAGAGCTCCTACAATGAGCAGTTCTTC
CASSERESSYNEQFF
>TRBJ2-7|TRBD1|TRBV5-1|NA|15
TGCGCCAGCAGCTCAGCCGGACAGGCCGGTCACGAGCAGTACTTC
CASSSAGQAGHEQYF
>TRBJ1-5|TRBD1|TRBV28|once|17
TGTGCCAGCATTACTTTCCGGGACAGGCGAAGCAATCAGCCCCAGCATTTT
CASITFRDRRSNQPQHF
>TRBJ1-2|TRBD1|TRBV10-2|NA|13
TGCGCCAGCAGTGAAGACAGGGACTATGGCTACACCTTC
CASSEDRDYGYTF
>TRBJ2-7|NA|TRBV27|NA|15
TGTGCCAGCAGTTTATATCAAGGGGTTGCGTACGAGCAGTACTTC
CASSLYQGVAYEQYF
>TRBJ1-2|NA|TRBV29-1|once|14
TGCAGCGTTGAAGCCTGGGAGGGCTCGTGGGGCTACACCTTC
CSVEAWEGSWGYTF
>TRBJ1-4|NA|TRBV6-5|NA|14
TGTGCCAGCAGTTATCGCGGGGGCAGTGAAAAACTGTTTTTT
CASSYRGGSEKLFF
>TRBJ1-4|TRBD1|TRBV7-9|NA|14
TGTGCCAGCAGCCCCGCGACAGGGTATGAAAAACTGTTTTTT
CASSPATGYEKLFF
>TRBJ2-7|TRBD2|TRBV12-5|NA|15
TGTGCTAGTGGTCCTGGGACTAGCGGGGGCCTGGAGCAGTACTTC
CASGPGTSGGLEQYF
>TRBJ1-1|TRBD1|TRBV28|NA|14
TGTGCCAGCAAACCGACAGGGCCGAACACTGAAGCTTTCTTT
CASKPTGPNTEAFF
>TRBJ2-3|NA|TRBV5-1|NA|14
TGCGCCAGCTTCGGGGGGCAGAGCACAGATACGCAGTATTTT
CASFGGQSTDTQYF
>TRBJ2-2|TRBD1|TRBV5-1|NA|15
TGCGCCAGCAGCTTGAGGACAGGGGGGTCCGGGGAGCTGTTTTTT
CASSLRTGGSGELFF